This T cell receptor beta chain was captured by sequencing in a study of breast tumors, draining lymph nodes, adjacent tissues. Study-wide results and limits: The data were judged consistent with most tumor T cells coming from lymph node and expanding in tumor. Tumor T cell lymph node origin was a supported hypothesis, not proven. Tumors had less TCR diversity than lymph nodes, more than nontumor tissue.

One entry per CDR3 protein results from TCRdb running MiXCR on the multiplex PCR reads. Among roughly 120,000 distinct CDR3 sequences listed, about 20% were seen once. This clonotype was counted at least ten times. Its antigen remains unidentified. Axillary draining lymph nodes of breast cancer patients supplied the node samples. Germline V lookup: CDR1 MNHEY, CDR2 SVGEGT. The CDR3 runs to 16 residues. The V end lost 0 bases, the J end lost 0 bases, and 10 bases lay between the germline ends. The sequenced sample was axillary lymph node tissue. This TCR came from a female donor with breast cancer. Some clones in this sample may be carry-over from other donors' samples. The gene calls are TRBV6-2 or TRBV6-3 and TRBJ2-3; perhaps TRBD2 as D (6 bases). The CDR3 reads CASSYSTAGSTDTQYF. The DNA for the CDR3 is TGTGCCAGCAGTTACTCGACTGCGGGGAGCACAGATACGCAGTATTTT.